This TCR beta chain was profiled in a study of human T cells and chemical hapten exposure. MiXCR, run by TCRdb on the RACE reads, gives a single entry per CDR3 protein. In the table there are 150,000 to 200,000 distinct CDR3 sequences, about 30% of which are singletons. To note about this clonotype: The junction does not match germline at one end; this may be a read error.

The time point denotes: patch test 3, about 24 weeks after DPC sensitization. Treatment: therapeutic diphenylcyclopropenone sensitization with weekly scalp DPC. CDR3 length: 15 amino acids. Looked up from germline, CDR1 is MNHNS and CDR2 is SASEGT. The chain carries TRBV6-1 and TRBJ2-5, with TRBD1 matching over 10 bases. The receptor comes from a woman under 30 with alopecia areata. Some clones in this sample may be carry-over from other donors' samples. The sequences come from whole blood, collected in connection with sensitization to the hapten diphenylcyclopropenone (DPC). The CDR3: CASSEAVGQGRRRDF. CDR3 bases: TGTGCCAGCAGTGAAGCGGTGGGACAGGGGCGAAGACGTGACTTC.